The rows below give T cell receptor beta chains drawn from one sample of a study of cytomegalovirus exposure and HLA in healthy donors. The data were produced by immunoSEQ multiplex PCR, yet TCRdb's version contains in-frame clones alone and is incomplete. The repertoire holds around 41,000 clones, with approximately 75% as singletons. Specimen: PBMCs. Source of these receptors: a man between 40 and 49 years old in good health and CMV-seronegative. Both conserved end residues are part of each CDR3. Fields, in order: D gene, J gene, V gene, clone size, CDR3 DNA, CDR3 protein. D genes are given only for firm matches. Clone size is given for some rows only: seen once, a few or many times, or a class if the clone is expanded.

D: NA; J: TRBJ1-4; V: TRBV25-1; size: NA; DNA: TGTGCCAGCAGTGAATCTGTAGGGGCTAATGAAAAACTGTTTTTT; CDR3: CASSESVGANEKLFF
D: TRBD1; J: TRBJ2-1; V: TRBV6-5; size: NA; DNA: TGTGCCAGCAGTTGGACAGGGGGGAGCAATGAGCAGTTCTTC; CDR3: CASSWTGGSNEQFF
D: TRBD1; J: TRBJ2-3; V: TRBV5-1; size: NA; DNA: TGCGCCAGCAGCTCAGGGGGCGGTACAGATACGCAGTATTTT; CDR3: CASSSGGGTDTQYF
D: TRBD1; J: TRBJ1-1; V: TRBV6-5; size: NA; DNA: TGTGCCAGCAGTACGGACAGGGGGCTGACTGAAGCTTTCTTT; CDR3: CASSTDRGLTEAFF
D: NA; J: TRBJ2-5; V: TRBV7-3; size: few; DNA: TGTGCCAGCAGCCGCGCCGGTCAAGAGACCCAGTACTTC; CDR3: CASSRAGQETQYF
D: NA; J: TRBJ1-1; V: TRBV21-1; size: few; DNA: TGTGCCAGCAGCAAAGGTGGGCCGGACAGGAACACTGAAGCTTTCTTT; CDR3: CASSKGGPDRNTEAFF
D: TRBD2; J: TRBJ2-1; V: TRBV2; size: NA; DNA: TGTGCCAGGGGACTAGAGAATGAGCAGTTCTTC; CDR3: CARGLENEQFF
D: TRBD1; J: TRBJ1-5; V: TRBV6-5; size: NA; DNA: TGTGCCAGCAGCACAGGGGGAGGACAGCCCCAGCATTTT; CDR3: CASSTGGGQPQHF
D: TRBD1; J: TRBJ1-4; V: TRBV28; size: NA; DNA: TGTGCCAGCAAATGGGACAGTAGTAATGAAAAACTGTTTTTT; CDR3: CASKWDSSNEKLFF
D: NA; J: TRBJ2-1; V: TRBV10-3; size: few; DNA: TGTGCCATCAGCTTTAACCGACTAAATGAGCAGTTCTTC; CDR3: CAISFNRLNEQFF
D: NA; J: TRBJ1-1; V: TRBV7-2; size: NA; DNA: TGTGCCAGCAGCTCCCTGAGGAGGACTGAAGCTTTCTTT; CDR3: CASSSLRRTEAFF
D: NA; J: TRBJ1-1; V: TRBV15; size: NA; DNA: TGTGCCACCAGCAGAGATATGGTATTAGGGGCCGAAGCTTTCTTT; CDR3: CATSRDMVLGAEAFF
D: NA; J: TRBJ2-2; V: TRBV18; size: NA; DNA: TGTGCCAGCTCACCAGCAGGGTCCGGGGAGCTGTTTTTT; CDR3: CASSPAGSGELFF
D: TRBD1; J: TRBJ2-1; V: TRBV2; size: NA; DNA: TGTGCCAGCAGAGCGGACAGGACGTGGTTGGGGTTCTTC; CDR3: CASRADRTWLGFF
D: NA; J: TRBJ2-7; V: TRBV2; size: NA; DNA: TGTGCCAGCAGCCTTTCCTACGAGCAGTACTTC; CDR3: CASSLSYEQYF
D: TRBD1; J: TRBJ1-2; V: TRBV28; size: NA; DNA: TGTGCCAGCAGGCAGGGGGCCAGTAACTATGGCTACACCTTC; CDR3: CASRQGASNYGYTF
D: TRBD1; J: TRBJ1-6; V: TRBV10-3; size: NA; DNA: TGTGCCATCAGTGCCCACTGGACAGGGGCTAATTCACCCCTCCACTTT; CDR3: CAISAHWTGANSPLHF
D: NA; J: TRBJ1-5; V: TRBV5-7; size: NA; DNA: TGTGCCAGCAGCTCTCCCTATCAGCCCCAGCATTTT; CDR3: CASSSPYQPQHF
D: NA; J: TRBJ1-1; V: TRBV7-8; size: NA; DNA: TGTGCCAGCAGCCATATAGTTGAGGGTGAAGCTTTCTTT; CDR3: CASSHIVEGEAFF
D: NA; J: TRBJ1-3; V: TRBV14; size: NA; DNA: TGTGCCAGCAGCCTAAACTGGGGCCTCTCTGGAAACACCATATATTTT; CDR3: CASSLNWGLSGNTIYF